The present T cell receptor beta chain was sequenced within a study of shared clonotypes between healthy human individuals. General study findings and limits: Only a few donors were included, so the genetic and exposure-history diversity represented was limited. It was only blood that was sampled, and tissue repertoires likely differ.

V gave up 4 bases and J gave up 5 bases, with 15 bases separating them. This CDR3 has 15 amino acids. Looked up from germline, CDR1 is MNHNY and CDR2 is SVGAGI (reference sequence). Notes on this clone: Its target is not known.

Sequencing was at deep level. Sequencing used immunoSEQ multiplex PCR; TCRdb keeps in-frame clones, though not all of them. Of roughly 2 million clones in the sample, over 85% were seen once. Sequenced material: naive CD4+ T cells sorted from blood. Subset given: CD45RA+ positively selected. The rearrangement uses TRBV6-6 and TRBJ1-5; the D gene is possibly TRBD1 (6 bases). The clonotype was recovered from a man aged 18 to 30 in good health. CDR3 sequence: CASSFTGLGDQPQHF. DNA for the CDR3: TGTGCCAGCAGTTTCACAGGGTTAGGGGATCAGCCCCAGCATTTT.